This T cell receptor (beta chain) was identified during a study of cytomegalovirus exposure and HLA in healthy donors. Study observations and caveats: Across donors, sequencing depth was assumed by presence/absence analyses to be roughly uniform.

The CDR3 extends over 13 amino acids. The germline V gene encodes CDR1 SGHRS and CDR2 YFSETQ. The V and J ends lost 5 bases and 4 bases, in that order; junction bases with no gene match: 6. As concerns this clone: Its specificity is unknown.

PCR used 60 Vbeta primers and 13 Jbeta primers. Profiling relied on immunoSEQ multiplex PCR, and the TCRdb table lists in-frame clones only, not all of them. The table records about 120,000 clones, around four fifths of them present only once. This clonotype originated in a man in his forties or fifties in good health and CMV-seronegative. V and J are TRBV5-1 and TRBJ2-7; TRBD1 matches 7 bases. The sample was PBMCs. The CDR3 sequence: CASRIDRDYEQYF. The CDR3 DNA sequence: TGCGCCAGCAGAATCGACAGGGATTACGAGCAGTACTTC. The full variable domain, rest sourced from reference TRBV5-1 and TRBJ2-7, is KAGVTQTPRYLIKTRGQQVTLSCSPISGHRSVSWYQQTPGQGLQFLFEYFSETQRNKGNFPGRFSGRQFSNSRSEMNVSTLELGDSALYLCASRIDRDYEQYFGPGTRLTVT.